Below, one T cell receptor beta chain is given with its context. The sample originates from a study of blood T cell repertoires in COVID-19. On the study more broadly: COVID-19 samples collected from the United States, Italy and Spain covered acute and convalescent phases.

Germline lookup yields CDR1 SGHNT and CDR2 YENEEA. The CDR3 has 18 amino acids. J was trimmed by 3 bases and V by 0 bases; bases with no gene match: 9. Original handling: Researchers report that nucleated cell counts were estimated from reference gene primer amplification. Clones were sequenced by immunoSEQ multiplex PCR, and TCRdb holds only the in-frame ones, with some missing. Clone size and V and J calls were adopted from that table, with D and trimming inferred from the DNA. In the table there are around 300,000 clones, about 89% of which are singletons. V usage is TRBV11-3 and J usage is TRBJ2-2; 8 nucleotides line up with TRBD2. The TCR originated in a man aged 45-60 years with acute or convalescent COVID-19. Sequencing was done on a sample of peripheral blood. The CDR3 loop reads CASSLDYIAGGHTGELFF. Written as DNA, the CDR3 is TGTGCCAGCAGCTTAGATTATATTGCGGGGGGACACACCGGGGAGCTGTTTTTT.